This T cell receptor beta chain was sequenced for a study of blood T cells in healthy people across ages. Study at large: Capture via template switching afforded approximately one barcoded beta molecule per two T cells.

As regards this clonotype: Its specificity is unknown. At one of its ends the junction is not consistent with the germline gene, which may arise from a read error.

Peripheral blood samples of around 9.5 milliliters were drawn from each donor. From germline, CDR1 is SGHNT and CDR2 YYREEE (reference sequence). This CDR3 contains 15 residues. A J-beta primer mix and a sample-barcoded 5' primer were used in a second PCR of about 7 to 12 cycles. The yield of each sample was at least 2.5 million CDR3-containing paired-end reads. TCRdb re-called the 5' RACE reads with MiXCR, one entry per CDR3 protein. Of 650,000 to 950,000 distinct CDR3 sequences detected, under 55% appear once; the ten largest clones hold approximately 19%. Study results and limitations: Lack of knowledge of donor CMV status possibly confounded expanded clonotype changes.

The V gene is TRBV5-4, the J gene TRBJ2-5; D is unclear. This clonotype was obtained from a man in his 60s in good health. The sample taken for sequencing was blood. The CDR3 coding sequence is TGTGCCAGCAGCTTGGGGGCGGCAAACCAAGAGGCCCAGTACTTC. This translates into CASSLGAANQEAQYF.